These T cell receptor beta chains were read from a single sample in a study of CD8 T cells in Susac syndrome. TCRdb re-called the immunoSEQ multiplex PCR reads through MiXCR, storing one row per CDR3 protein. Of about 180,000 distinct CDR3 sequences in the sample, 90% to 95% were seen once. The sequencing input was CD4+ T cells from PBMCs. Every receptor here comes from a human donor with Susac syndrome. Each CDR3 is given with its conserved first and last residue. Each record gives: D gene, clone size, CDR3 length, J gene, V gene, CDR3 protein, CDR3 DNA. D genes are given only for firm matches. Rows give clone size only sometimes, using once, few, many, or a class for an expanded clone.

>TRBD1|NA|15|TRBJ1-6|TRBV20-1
CSARPRGRGNSPLHF
TGCAGTGCTAGACCCCGGGGCAGGGGGAATTCACCCCTCCACTTT
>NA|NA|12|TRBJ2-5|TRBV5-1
CASSDWMGTQYF
TGCGCCAGCAGCGACTGGATGGGGACCCAGTACTTC
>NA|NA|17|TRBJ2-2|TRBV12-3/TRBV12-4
CASSPGWGGANTGELFF
TGTGCCAGCAGTCCAGGGTGGGGGGGCGCGAACACCGGGGAGCTGTTTTTT
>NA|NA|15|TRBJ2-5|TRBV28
CASTRSGVYQETQYF
TGTGCCAGCACCAGAAGCGGAGTGTACCAAGAGACCCAGTACTTC
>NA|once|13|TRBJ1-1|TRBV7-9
CASSPPNGDEAFF
TGTGCCAGCAGCCCCCCCAACGGGGATGAAGCTTTCTTT
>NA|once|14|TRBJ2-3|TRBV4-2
CASSQEDPGDTQYF
TGTGCCAGCAGCCAAGAGGACCCGGGGGATACGCAGTATTTT
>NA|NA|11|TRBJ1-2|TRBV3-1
CASSQSGVYTF
TGTGCCAGCAGCCAATCGGGAGTCTACACCTTC
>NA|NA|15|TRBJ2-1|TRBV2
CASSLSRQRGNEQFF
TGTGCCAGCAGCCTAAGCCGGCAACGAGGCAATGAGCAGTTCTTC
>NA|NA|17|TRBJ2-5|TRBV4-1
CASSPKMGFQGLETQYF
TGCGCCAGCAGCCCAAAGATGGGGTTTCAGGGATTAGAGACCCAGTACTTC
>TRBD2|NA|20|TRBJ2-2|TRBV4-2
CASSQEFPTSGGYRTGELFF
TGTGCCAGCAGCCAAGAGTTCCCGACTAGCGGGGGCTACCGAACCGGGGAGCTGTTTTTT
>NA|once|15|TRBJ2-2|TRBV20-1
CSARRGGAGTGELFF
TGCAGTGCTAGACGTGGGGGGGCCGGAACCGGGGAGCTGTTTTTT
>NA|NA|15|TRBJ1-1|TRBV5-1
CASSPGPAANTEAFF
TGCGCCAGCAGCCCTGGCCCAGCAGCGAACACTGAAGCTTTCTTT
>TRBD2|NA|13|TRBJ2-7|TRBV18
CASRSGGAYEQYF
TGTGCCAGCAGGAGCGGGGGGGCGTACGAGCAGTACTTC
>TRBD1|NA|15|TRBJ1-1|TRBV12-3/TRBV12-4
CASNPGGRMNTEAFF
TGTGCCAGCAATCCAGGGGGCCGGATGAACACTGAAGCTTTCTTT
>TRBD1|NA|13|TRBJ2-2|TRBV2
CTTGTGNTGELFF
TGTACCACCGGGACAGGGAACACCGGGGAGCTGTTTTTT
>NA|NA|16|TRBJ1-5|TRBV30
CAWAFGGSLSNQPQHF
TGTGCCTGGGCCTTCGGCGGCAGTCTAAGCAATCAGCCCCAGCATTTT
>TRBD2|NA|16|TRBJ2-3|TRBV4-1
CASSQRSSGVTDTQYF
TGCGCCAGCAGCCAACGGTCTAGCGGGGTTACAGATACGCAGTATTTT
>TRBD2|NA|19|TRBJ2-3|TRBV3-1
CASSAWGTSGGAGTDTQYF
TGTGCCAGCAGCGCTTGGGGGACTAGCGGGGGGGCTGGCACAGATACGCAGTATTTT
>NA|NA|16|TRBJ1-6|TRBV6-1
CASSDRTGTRDSPLHF
TGTGCCAGCAGTGACCGGACCGGGACAAGGGATTCACCCCTCCACTTT